This TCR beta chain was captured by sequencing in a study of blood T cell repertoires in COVID-19. Study information: Sites in the United States, Italy and Spain provided acute and convalescent COVID-19 samples. Sources were T cells, B-cell-depleted T cells, or PBMCs; the material itself was cDNA or gDNA.

Per the study methods: Researchers report that nucleated cell counts were estimated from reference gene primer amplification. Clones were sequenced by immunoSEQ multiplex PCR, and TCRdb holds only the in-frame ones, with some missing. From that table come the V and J calls and clone size; the DNA was used to work out D and trimming. Among roughly 95,000 clones listed, 70% to 85% were seen once. CDR1 and CDR2 from the germline V gene are MNHEY and SMNVEV (reference sequence). CDR3 length: 13 residues. Deletions cut 5 bases from V and 3 bases from J, with 11 bases between. The genes are TRBV27 and TRBJ2-7; tentatively, D is TRBD1 (5 bases). This TCR was recovered from a human donor in a cohort sampled during active COVID-19. The material sequenced was peripheral blood. CDR3 protein: CASSGATRYEQYF. In DNA form, the CDR3 reads TGTGCCAGCAGTGGGGCGACTCGCTACGAGCAGTACTTC.